This T cell receptor (beta chain) was documented in a study of response to subunit inactivated influenza vaccine. Per germline, CDR1 SEHNR and CDR2 FQNEAQ (reference sequence). The CDR3 extends over 10 amino acids. V lost 8 bases and J 5 bases, leaving 6 bases between the germline ends. This clonotype occurred a few times. TCRdb passed the RT-PCR reads through MiXCR, listing each CDR3 protein once. The data show about 520,000 distinct CDR3 sequences, with roughly 7.6% seen just once and around 13% held by the top ten. The receptor's source is a man aged 50-75 years who received an inactivated influenza vaccine. Source: PBMCs from blood, taken 23 months after vaccination. This chain joins TRBV7-9 and TRBJ2-5; unclear D gene. The CDR3 spells CASGYETQYF. CDR3 DNA: TGTGCCAGCGGGTACGAGACCCAGTACTTC.